Each of the 27 T cell receptor beta chains below was sequenced from the same sample in a study of somatic mutations in cytotoxic T cells in rheumatoid arthritis. The repertoire was sequenced with immunoSEQ multiplex PCR; TCRdb's copy has only in-frame clones and lacks some. Among thousands of clones, 70% to 85% were seen once, and the ten largest hold less than 35%. The sample here was CD8+ T cells sorted from blood, taken at a follow-up visit. The receptor set was obtained from a woman aged 70-85 years with rheumatoid arthritis.

The genes are TRBV2 and TRBJ2-7; D gene ambiguous. This CDR3 has 10 residues. V lost 2 bases to trimming and J lost 4 bases, with 0 bases between them. The V gene's germline CDR1 is SNHLY and CDR2 FYNNEI. This CDR3 is CASSEYEQYF. CDR3 in DNA: TGTGCCAGCAGTGAATACGAGCAGTACTTC.

This chain connects TRBV15 to TRBJ1-5, with unresolved D. V was trimmed by 6 bases and J by 2 bases, leaving 14 bases between them. This CDR3 contains 15 residues. Germline V CDR1 and CDR2: LNHNV, YYDKDF (reference sequence). The CDR3 is CATSGRRTGNQPQHF. Here the CDR3 DNA reads TGTGCCACCAGTGGGCGACGGACCGGCAATCAGCCCCAGCATTTT.

This clone was seen a few times. This chain links TRBV19 with TRBJ1-2, with 11 positions matching TRBD1. The V gene's germline CDR1 is LNHDA and CDR2 SQIVND (reference sequence). With V trimmed by 3 bases and J by 7 bases, 7 bases remained unmatched. CDR3 size: 15 residues. The CDR3 is CASSIQWTGGSGYTF. CDR3 nucleotides: TGTGCCAGTAGTATCCAATGGACAGGGGGCTCTGGCTACACCTTC.

J is TRBJ2-1 and V is TRBV6-5; TRBD2 matches 8 bases. The CDR3 is 13 residues long. The trim removed 7 bases at V and 7 bases at J, leaving 6 bases unmatched. Germline loops: CDR1 MNHEY, CDR2 SVGAGI. The CDR3 DNA reads TGTGCCAGCACCGGGACTAGTCTGAATGAGCAGTTCTTC. Residues: CASTGTSLNEQFF.

This clone showed up just a few times. V usage is TRBV6-5 and J usage is TRBJ2-5; 12 positions match TRBD2. J was trimmed by 2 bases and V by 6 bases; bases with no gene match: 4. CDR3 length: 15 amino acids. The V gene's germline CDR1 is MNHEY and CDR2 SVGAGI. This CDR3 is CASSRGLAGQETQYF. The CDR3 coding sequence is TGTGCCAGCAGCCGAGGACTAGCGGGACAAGAGACCCAGTACTTC.

This clone has a single count. The chain employs TRBV5-1 and TRBJ1-5; 8 positions agree with TRBD1. The CDR3 sequence is 18 residues long. CDR1 and CDR2 from the germline V gene are SGHRS and YFSETQ. The V and J ends lost 4 bases and 2 bases, in that order; junction bases with no gene match: 14. The CDR3 region is CASSEFGQGDSGNQPQHF. Here the CDR3 DNA reads TGCGCCAGCAGCGAGTTCGGACAGGGAGATAGTGGCAATCAGCCCCAGCATTTT.

V gene TRBV30 combines with J gene TRBJ1-2, with no clear D. Between the trimmed V and J ends, which lost 3 bases and 5 bases, there was a span of 13 bases. Germline assignment: CDR1 GTSNPN and CDR2 SVGIG (reference sequence). There are 13 residues in the CDR3. CDR3 coding DNA: TGTGCCTGGAGGATAGGGTTGCGGTATGGCTACACCTTC. Protein: CAWRIGLRYGYTF.

The genes are TRBV19 and TRBJ1-4; the D is unclear. Trimming took 3 bases from V and 7 from J, leaving 24 bases between them. The CDR3 is made up of 18 amino acids. From germline, CDR1 is LNHDA and CDR2 SQIVND (reference sequence). CDR3 sequence (DNA): TGTGCCAGTAGTATTGGGTGGCAGTTCCAACGGATAGGTGAAAAACTGTTTTTT. This gives the protein CASSIGWQFQRIGEKLFF.

This chain connects TRBV2 to TRBJ2-2; no clear D gene. This CDR3 has 15 residues. V gave up 6 bases and J gave up 2 bases, with 13 bases separating them. Germline V gene lookup returns CDR1 SNHLY and CDR2 FYNNEI. The CDR3, as DNA: TGTGCCAGCAGAACCGGGTCCTCCAACACCGGGGAGCTGTTTTTT. Protein product: CASRTGSSNTGELFF. Supplemented by reference TRBV2 and TRBJ2-2, the full variable domain reads EPEVTQTPSHQVTQMGQEVILRCVPISNHLYFYWYRQILGQKVEFLVSFYNNEISEKSEIFDDQFSVERPDGSNFTLKIRSTKLEDSAMYFCASRTGSSNTGELFFGEGSRLTVL.

CDR3 in amino acids: CASRKRSGTKNTEAFF. In DNA form, the CDR3 reads TGTGCCAGCAGGAAGCGCTCAGGCACAAAGAACACTGAAGCTTTCTTT. The chain joins TRBV2 to TRBJ1-1; the D is unclear. Germline CDR1 is SNHLY and CDR2 is FYNNEI. The CDR3 has 16 residues. Trimming stripped 6 bases from V and 1 base from J, with 18 bases between.

By proportion, this clone is medium-sized (0.01 to 0.1%). The J gene is TRBJ1-5, the V gene TRBV6-1, with a weak D call TRBD1 (6 bases). Germline CDR1 and CDR2: MNHNS and SASEGT. This CDR3 has 15 residues. Trimming cost V 2 bases and J 4 bases, with 12 bases left between them. As DNA, the CDR3 is TGTGCCAGCAGTGAACTGGGGGGCTCGAATCAGCCCCAGCATTTT. Protein sequence: CASSELGGSNQPQHF.

This chain connects TRBV29-1 to TRBJ2-5; D might be TRBD1 (6 bases). The J call is in doubt because the DNA end fits TRBJ2-7 better. The CDR3 contains 12 residues. Per the germline V gene, CDR1 is SQVTM and CDR2 is ANQGSEA. The chain's CDR3 is CSAGTRTYEQYF. In DNA, the CDR3 is TGCAGCGCCGGGACACGAACCTACGAGCAGTACTTC.

The chain carries TRBV28 and TRBJ2-5; D perhaps matches TRBD2 (5 bases). This CDR3 contains 15 residues. In germline, CDR1 is MDHEN, CDR2 SYDVKM. The V gene lost 4 bases and the J gene lost 4 bases, with 16 bases spanning the gap. CDR3 DNA sequence: TGTGCCAGCAGTTCTCCCTCGACCGCGGGAGAGACCCAGTACTTC. This translates into CASSSPSTAGETQYF.

This sequence joins TRBV10-3 and TRBJ2-7; D unclear. Germline V CDR1 and CDR2: ENHRY, SYGVKD. The CDR3 covers 13 residues. The germline V and J ends were trimmed by 7 bases and 5 bases, with 15 bases remaining between them. The CDR3 is CAIKWGTTHEQYF. In DNA, the CDR3 is TGTGCCATCAAATGGGGAACCACCCACGAGCAGTACTTC.

This sequence joins TRBV28 and TRBJ1-5; 8 positions match TRBD1. CDR3 length: 15 amino acids. Germline-derived CDR1 and CDR2 are MDHEN and SYDVKM. The V segment lost 6 bases and the J segment 6 bases; nucleotides outside the gene matches: 10. In DNA, the CDR3 is TGTGCCAGCAGCCTCGACAGGGGTGGCTTTCAGCCCCAGCATTTT. The encoded protein is CASSLDRGGFQPQHF.

The chain couples TRBV9 to TRBJ2-7; TRBD1 matches at 9 bases. With V trimmed by 4 bases and J by 5 bases, 10 bases remained unmatched. CDR1 is SGDLS, CDR2 YYNGEE, per germline. This CDR3 is 15 amino acids long. The CDR3 loop is CASSPWTGDSNEQYF. The DNA for the CDR3 is TGTGCCAGCAGCCCCTGGACAGGGGATTCGAACGAGCAGTACTTC. Variable domain in full (rest from reference TRBV9 and TRBJ2-7): DSGVTQTPKHLITATGQRVTLRCSPRSGDLSVYWYQQSLDQGLQFLIQYYNGEERAKGNILERFSAQQFPDLHSELNLSSLELGDSALYFCASSPWTGDSNEQYFGPGTRLTVT.

V usage is TRBV2 and J usage is TRBJ2-1, with 7 bases aligning to TRBD1. The CDR3 extends over 14 amino acids. Per germline, CDR1 SNHLY and CDR2 FYNNEI. V lost 7 bases to trimming and J lost 8 bases; unmatched junction nucleotides: 11. Here the CDR3 reads CASIRDSVSDEQFF. The CDR3 DNA reads TGTGCCAGCATCCGGGACAGTGTTTCCGATGAGCAGTTCTTC.

This clone occurred a few times. This rearrangement joins TRBV19 to TRBJ1-2, with D unclear. V was cut by 3 bases and J by 2 bases, with 13 bases left in between. CDR1 LNHDA and CDR2 SQIVND come from the germline V gene (reference sequence). There are 15 residues in the CDR3. CDR3 region: CASSIWARANYGYTF. CDR3 sequence (DNA): TGTGCCAGTAGTATTTGGGCCCGGGCGAACTATGGCTACACCTTC.

The chain carries TRBV5-6 and TRBJ2-1; D is undetermined. Germline CDR1 reads SGHDT; CDR2 reads YYEEEE. There are 11 residues in the CDR3. Trimming cost V 1 base and J 14 bases, with 10 bases left between them. DNA for the CDR3: TGTGCCAGCAGCTTGAGGCTAAGGGAGTTCTTC. As protein: CASSLRLREFF.

The chain has TRBV15 and TRBJ2-5; 10 nucleotides match TRBD2. The germline gives CDR1 LNHNV, CDR2 YYDKDF (reference sequence). The V and J ends lost 6 bases and 5 bases, in that order; junction bases with no gene match: 3. The CDR3 length is 13 residues. DNA of the CDR3: TGTGCCACCAGTAGCGGGAGGTCGGAGACCCAGTACTTC. Residues: CATSSGRSETQYF.

This clone has just one count. This chain's CDR3 is CASSYERRSYNEQFF. The CDR3 DNA sequence: TGTGCCAGCAGTTACGAACGAAGATCCTACAATGAGCAGTTCTTC. J is TRBJ2-1 and V is TRBV6-5; the D is unclear. Between the trimmed V and J ends, which lost 2 bases and 1 base, there was a span of 9 bases. Germline V gene data show CDR1 as MNHEY and CDR2 as SVGAGI. The CDR3 is 15 residues long.

This chain connects TRBV10-3 to TRBJ2-7, with D possibly called TRBD1 or TRBD2 (5 bases each). CDR1 is ENHRY and CDR2 is SYGVKD in the germline V gene. CDR3 length: 17 amino acids. Trimming took 2 bases from V and 3 from J, leaving 20 bases between them. The CDR3 DNA sequence: TGTGCCATCAGTGAGAGGGGCGGAATAGCGAAGGACTACGAGCAGTACTTC. It is translated as CAISERGGIAKDYEQYF.

CDR3 region: CATGKRSYNEQFF. The DNA of the CDR3 is TGTGCCACAGGAAAGCGGTCTTACAATGAGCAGTTCTTC. The rearrangement uses TRBV19 and TRBJ2-1, with D tentatively TRBD2 (5 bases). Germline values: CDR1 LNHDA, CDR2 SQIVND (reference sequence). This CDR3 is built from 13 residues. Trimming shortened V by 10 bases and J by 4 bases, and 14 bases separated the two germline ends.

The chain is built from TRBV9 and TRBJ2-2; 8 bases are shared with TRBD1. In germline, CDR1 is SGDLS, CDR2 YYNGEE. The junction had 7 bases not matched to a gene; V was cut back by 3 bases and J by 0 bases. This CDR3 is built from 17 residues. The CDR3: CASSDRTGKANTGELFF. CDR3 bases: TGTGCCAGCAGCGATCGGACAGGGAAGGCGAACACCGGGGAGCTGTTTTTT.

V is TRBV4-2 and J is TRBJ1-1, with a tentative D call TRBD1 (6 bases). The CDR3 covers 16 residues. The germline V gene has CDR1 LGHNA and CDR2 YNFKEQ. Trimming removed 0 bases from V and 5 bases from J, with 16 bases in between. Written as DNA, the CDR3 is TGTGCCAGCAGCCAAGATCCTCCGGGGGCCGGGACTGAAGCTTTCTTT. Translating it yields CASSQDPPGAGTEAFF.

This clone was seen a single time. The gene calls are TRBV5-6 and TRBJ2-2, with TRBD1 matching over 8 bases. The ends lost 0 bases at V and 5 bases at J; junction bases unmatched: 6. The CDR3 spans 16 residues. Germline assignment: CDR1 SGHDT and CDR2 YYEEEE. DNA of the CDR3: TGTGCCAGCAGCTTGGGAGACAGGGGAAGAACCGGGGAGCTGTTTTTT. This translates into CASSLGDRGRTGELFF.

V and J are TRBV7-8 and TRBJ1-5; D might be TRBD1 (5 bases). This CDR3 has 18 residues. V lost 0 bases and J lost 2, with 17 bases in between. Per germline, CDR1 SGHVS and CDR2 FQNEAQ. The CDR3 DNA reads as TGTGCCAGCAGCTTAGCAGGCAGGGAGATGGGGGGCAATCAGCCCCAGCATTTT. It yields the protein CASSLAGREMGGNQPQHF.